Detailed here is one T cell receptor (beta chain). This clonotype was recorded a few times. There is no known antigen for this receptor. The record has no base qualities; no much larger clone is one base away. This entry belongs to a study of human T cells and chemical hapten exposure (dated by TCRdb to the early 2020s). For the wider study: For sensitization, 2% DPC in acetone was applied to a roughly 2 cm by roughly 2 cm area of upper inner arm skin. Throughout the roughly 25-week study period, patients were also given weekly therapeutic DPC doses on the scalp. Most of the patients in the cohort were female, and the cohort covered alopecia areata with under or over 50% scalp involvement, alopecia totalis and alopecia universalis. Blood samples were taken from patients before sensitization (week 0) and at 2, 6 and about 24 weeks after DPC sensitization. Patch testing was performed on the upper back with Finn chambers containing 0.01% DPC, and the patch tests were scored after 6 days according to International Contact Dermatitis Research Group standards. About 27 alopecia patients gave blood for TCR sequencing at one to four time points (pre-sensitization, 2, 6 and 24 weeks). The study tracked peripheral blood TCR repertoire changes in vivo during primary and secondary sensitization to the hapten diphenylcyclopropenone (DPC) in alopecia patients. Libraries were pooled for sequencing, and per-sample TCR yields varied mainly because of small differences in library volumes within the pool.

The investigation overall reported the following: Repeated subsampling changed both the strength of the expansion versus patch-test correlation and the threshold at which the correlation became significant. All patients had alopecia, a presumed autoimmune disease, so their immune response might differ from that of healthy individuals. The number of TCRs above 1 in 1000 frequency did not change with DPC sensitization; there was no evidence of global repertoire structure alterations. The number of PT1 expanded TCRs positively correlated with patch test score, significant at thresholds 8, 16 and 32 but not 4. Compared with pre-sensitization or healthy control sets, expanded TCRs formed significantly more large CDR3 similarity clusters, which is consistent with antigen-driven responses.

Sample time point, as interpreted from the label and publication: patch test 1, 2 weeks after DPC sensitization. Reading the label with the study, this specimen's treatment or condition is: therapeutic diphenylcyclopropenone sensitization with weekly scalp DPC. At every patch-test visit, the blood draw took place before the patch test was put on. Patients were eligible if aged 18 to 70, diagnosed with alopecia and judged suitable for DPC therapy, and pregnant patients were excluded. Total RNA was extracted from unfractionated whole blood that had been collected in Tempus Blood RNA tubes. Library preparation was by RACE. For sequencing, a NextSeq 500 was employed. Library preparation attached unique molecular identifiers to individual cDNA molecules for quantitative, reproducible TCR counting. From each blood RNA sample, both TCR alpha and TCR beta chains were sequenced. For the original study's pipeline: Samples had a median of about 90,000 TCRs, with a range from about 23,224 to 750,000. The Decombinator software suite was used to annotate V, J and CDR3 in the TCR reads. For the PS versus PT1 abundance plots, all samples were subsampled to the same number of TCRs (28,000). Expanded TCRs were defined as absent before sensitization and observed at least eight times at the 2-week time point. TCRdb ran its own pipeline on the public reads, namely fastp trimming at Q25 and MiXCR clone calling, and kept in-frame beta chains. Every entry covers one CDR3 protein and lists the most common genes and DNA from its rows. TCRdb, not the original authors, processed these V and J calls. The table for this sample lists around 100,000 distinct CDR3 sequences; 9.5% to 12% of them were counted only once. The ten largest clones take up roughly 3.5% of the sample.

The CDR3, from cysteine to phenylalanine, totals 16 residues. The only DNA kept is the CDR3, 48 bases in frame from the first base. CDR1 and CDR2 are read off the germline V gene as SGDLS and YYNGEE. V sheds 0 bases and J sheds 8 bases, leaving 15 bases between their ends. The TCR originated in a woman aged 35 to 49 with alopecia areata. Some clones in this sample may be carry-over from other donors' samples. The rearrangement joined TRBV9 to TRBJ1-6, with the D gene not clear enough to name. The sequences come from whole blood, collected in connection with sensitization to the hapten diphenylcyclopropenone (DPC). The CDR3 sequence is CASSVGLTKRDSPLHF. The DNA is TGTGCCAGCAGCGTAGGACTTACAAAGCGGGATTCACCCCTCCACTTT. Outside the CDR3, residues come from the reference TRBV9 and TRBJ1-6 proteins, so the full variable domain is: DSGVTQTPKHLITATGQRVTLRCSPRSGDLSVYWYQQSLDQGLQFLIQYYNGEERAKGNILERFSAQQFPDLHSELNLSSLELGDSALYFCASSVGLTKRDSPLHFGNGTRLTVT.